The rows below give T cell receptor beta chains drawn from one sample of a study of CD8 T cells in Susac syndrome. In TCRdb, the immunoSEQ multiplex PCR reads were re-called with MiXCR into one record per CDR3 protein. The table shows about 160,000 distinct CDR3 sequences, with under 95% occurring only once. The sample consisted of CD4+ T cells from PBMCs. The receptor source for this set is a human donor in good health. The CDR3 runs from the conserved cysteine through the conserved F or W. The D gene is left open where the match is weak. Not every row has a clone size; where given, it reads once, few, many or a size class.

TRBV6-6	-	-	TRBJ1-2	TGTGCCAGCAGTTACTCAGGGGGTGGAGCTAACTATGGCTACACCTTC	CASSYSGGGANYGYTF
TRBV7-9	-	-	TRBJ2-5	TGTGCCAGCAGCCCAAAAGTGGTGGCAGTCCAAGAGACCCAGTACTTC	CASSPKVVAVQETQYF
TRBV6-5	-	-	TRBJ2-7	TGTGCCAGCAGTTTGATGACAGGTTTTTCCTACGAGCAGTACTTC	CASSLMTGFSYEQYF
TRBV29-1	-	TRBD2	TRBJ2-3	TGCAGCGTAGCTCCTAGCGGGGGGGTCGCGGATACGCAGTATTTT	CSVAPSGGVADTQYF
TRBV4-1	-	-	TRBJ1-2	TGCGCCAGCAGCCAAAGCCAGAACTATGGCTACACCTTC	CASSQSQNYGYTF
TRBV28	-	TRBD1	TRBJ2-5	TGTGCCAGCAGTTTTGGTCTCTATGGGACAGGGAGCGGCGAGACCCAGTACTTC	CASSFGLYGTGSGETQYF
TRBV6-5	-	TRBD1	TRBJ1-2	TGTGCCAGTGGGGCCCCAGGGGGCTATGGCTACACCTTC	CASGAPGGYGYTF
TRBV11-2	-	TRBD1	TRBJ2-7	TGTGCCAGCAGCTTAGGCGACGGGACAGGGATTTACGAGCAGTACTTC	CASSLGDGTGIYEQYF
TRBV5-1	-	-	TRBJ1-1	TGCGCCAGCAGGGACGAAACGGGTCGGGGGACTGAAGCTTTCTTT	CASRDETGRGTEAFF
TRBV7-9	-	-	TRBJ2-1	TGTGCCAGCAGCTTAGGGGCCCCCCTTCGGGGAGAGCAGTTCTTC	CASSLGAPLRGEQFF
TRBV20-1	few	-	TRBJ2-7	TGCAGTGCGCGGGACGGAAGGGGGGACGAGCAGTACTTC	CSARDGRGDEQYF
TRBV7-8	-	TRBD2	TRBJ2-7	TGTGCCAGCAGCTTAGAGGGACTAGGACACTTC	CASSLEGLGHF
TRBV20-1	-	-	TRBJ2-1	TGCAGTGCCGCCCTGAGGAATGAGCAGTTCTTC	CSAALRNEQFF
TRBV28	-	-	TRBJ2-4	TGTGCCAGCAGTCCAGGGGGACTTTCCACAGAAAACATTCAGTACTTC	CASSPGGLSTENIQYF
TRBV29-1	-	-	TRBJ1-4	TGCAGCGTTGGAGAGACAGGCAATGAAAAACTGTTTTTT	CSVGETGNEKLFF
TRBV18	-	-	TRBJ1-1	TGTGCCAGCTCACCATTCGACAGGAACACTGAAGCTTTCTTT	CASSPFDRNTEAFF
TRBV14	-	-	TRBJ2-2	TGTGCCAGCAGCCAAGGGTGGCCGGGGACCGGGGAGCTGTTTTTT	CASSQGWPGTGELFF
TRBV11-2	-	TRBD1	TRBJ2-5	TGTGCCAGCAGCTCCCCCGGGACAGGGGGCGCGGAGACCCAGTACTTC	CASSSPGTGGAETQYF
TRBV29-1	-	-	TRBJ1-3	TGCAGCGTAGCCCACGGTGGGCCGTCGGGTGGAAACACCATATATTTT	CSVAHGGPSGGNTIYF
TRBV27	-	-	TRBJ1-1	TGTGCCAGCAGCATGACCGACAGGATGAAAGCTTTCTTT	CASSMTDRMKAFF
TRBV7-7	-	-	TRBJ2-5	TGTGCTAGCAGCCCCGGAGGTGGAGGGGAGACCCAGTACTTC	CASSPGGGGETQYF
TRBV6-5	-	TRBD2	TRBJ2-7	TGTGCCAACAGTCGACAAGGGACTAGGGGCTACGAGCAGTACTTC	CANSRQGTRGYEQYF
TRBV6-1	-	-	TRBJ2-1	TGTGCCAGCAAAAAAAGGAGTAGCGACCCCTACAATGAGCAGTTCTTC	CASKKRSSDPYNEQFF
TRBV29-1	once	-	TRBJ2-3	TGCAGCGCCCGGGACACCGGAGACACAGATACGCAGTATTTT	CSARDTGDTDTQYF
TRBV7-6	-	-	TRBJ2-1	TGTGCCAGCTCCCCTAGCCCAAGCTCCTACAATGAGCAGTTCTTC	CASSPSPSSYNEQFF
TRBV5-6	-	TRBD2	TRBJ2-3	TGTGCCAGCAGCTTGGATCTTAGCGGGAGATCCGATACGCAGTATTTT	CASSLDLSGRSDTQYF
TRBV7-2	-	TRBD2	TRBJ2-5	TGTGCCAGCAGCTTAACGGGAGGGCCCGAGACCCAGTACTTC	CASSLTGGPETQYF
TRBV19	once	TRBD1	TRBJ2-7	TGTGCCACCTCTACTTTGGGCGAGACAGGGTACCACGAGCAGTACTTC	CATSTLGETGYHEQYF
TRBV15	-	-	TRBJ1-5	TGTGCCACCAGCAGAGATGGCGCCCCGGGGACTTCGGGCAATCAGCCCCAGCATTTT	CATSRDGAPGTSGNQPQHF
TRBV10-3	once	TRBD1	TRBJ2-2	TGTGCCATCAGTACCATCGGACAGGGCGCCGGGGAGCTGTTTTTT	CAISTIGQGAGELFF
TRBV20-1	-	-	TRBJ2-7	TGCAGTGCCAGGAATCCACTAAGCTCCTACGAGCAGTACTTC	CSARNPLSSYEQYF
TRBV9	-	TRBD2	TRBJ2-3	TGTGCCAGCAGCCGGAGCGGGACGGCCTCAGGGACGCAGTATTTT	CASSRSGTASGTQYF
TRBV10-1	-	TRBD1	TRBJ2-7	TGCGCCAGCAGTGAGTCGACGGGGACAGGGAGCGGAGAGCAGTACTTC	CASSESTGTGSGEQYF
TRBV2	-	-	TRBJ2-2	TGTGCCAGCACCAACCGGGACTACACCGGGGAGCTGTTTTTT	CASTNRDYTGELFF
TRBV28	-	-	TRBJ2-4	TGTGCCAGCAGTCCCCGGCAGGGTAAAAACATTCAGTACTTC	CASSPRQGKNIQYF
TRBV6-6	-	-	TRBJ1-5	TGTGCCAGCAGTACGGGTCGGGCCCAGCATTTT	CASSTGRAQHF
TRBV4-1	-	TRBD2	TRBJ2-3	TGCGCCAGCAGCCAACCGGGACTAGCGGAGAATACGCAGTATTTT	CASSQPGLAENTQYF
TRBV10-1	-	TRBD1	TRBJ1-1	TGCGCCAGCACAAACAGGGGGAAAACTGAAGCTTTCTTT	CASTNRGKTEAFF
TRBV19	-	-	TRBJ2-2	TGTGCCAGTAGTAGTATAGTCGGCACCGGGGAGCTGTTTTTT	CASSSIVGTGELFF
TRBV7-2	-	TRBD2	TRBJ2-1	TGTGCCAGCTGGGCTAGCGGTATTAATGAGCAGTTCTTC	CASWASGINEQFF
TRBV3-1	-	TRBD1	TRBJ2-5	TGTGCCAGCAGCCAACTGACAGGGTACCAAGAGACCCAGTACTTC	CASSQLTGYQETQYF
TRBV24-1	-	-	TRBJ2-2	TGTGCCACCAGTGATTTAAGGGGCACCGGGGAGCTGTTTTTT	CATSDLRGTGELFF
TRBV29-1	-	TRBD2	TRBJ2-3	TGCAGCGTTGAGTTAGCGGGGGGCACAGATACGCAGTATTTT	CSVELAGGTDTQYF
TRBV20-1	-	TRBD1	TRBJ2-3	TGCAGTGCTAGTCCCTTGCAGGGGGTGAGGACAGATACGCAGTATTTT	CSASPLQGVRTDTQYF
TRBV7-9	-	-	TRBJ2-3	TGTGCCAGCAGCGCCGGGCCTAGCACAGATACGCAGTATTTT	CASSAGPSTDTQYF
TRBV7-9	-	-	TRBJ1-3	TGTGCCAGCATCCAAGGGATCTCTGGAAACACCATATATTTT	CASIQGISGNTIYF
TRBV3-1	-	-	TRBJ2-1	TGTGCCAGCAGCCCTAACTCCCGGGGCCACAATGAGCAGTTCTTC	CASSPNSRGHNEQFF
TRBV4-1	-	-	TRBJ1-2	TGCGCCAGCAGCTCTGGACGGGGACAAACTAACTATGGCTACACCTTC	CASSSGRGQTNYGYTF
TRBV19	once	-	TRBJ1-5	TGTGCCAGTAATAAGGGGACCCAAGATCGGCCCCAGCATTTT	CASNKGTQDRPQHF
TRBV20-1	-	-	TRBJ1-5	TGCAGTGCTAGCGCCACTCAGGGTAATAATCAGCCCCAGCATTTT	CSASATQGNNQPQHF
TRBV7-2	-	TRBD1	TRBJ2-7	TGTGCCAGCAGCTTTGTACCCGGGACAGGGGGCTACGAGCAGTACTTC	CASSFVPGTGGYEQYF
TRBV20-1	few	TRBD1	TRBJ2-7	TGCAGTGCCTCACAGGGGGCGGTATGGAACGAGCAGTACTTC	CSASQGAVWNEQYF
TRBV28	-	-	TRBJ1-5	TGTGCCAGCAGTTTACCCAGCCGGGAGCCCCAGCATTTT	CASSLPSREPQHF
TRBV6-6	-	-	TRBJ2-7	TGTGCCAGCACCCAACAGCGCGTCAGCGAGCAGTACTTC	CASTQQRVSEQYF
TRBV27	-	TRBD2	TRBJ2-7	TGTGCCAGCAGCGGACTAGCGAGGCACGAGCAGTACTTC	CASSGLARHEQYF
TRBV4-1	-	-	TRBJ1-2	TGCGCCAGCAGCCAAGTAGAAGGGAAGCGGGGCGGCTACACCTTC	CASSQVEGKRGGYTF